The clone carrying this T cell receptor beta chain was counted only a few times. As yet, its antigen is unknown. Specified treatment: 10-day PBMC culture with coronavirus spike peptide pools or control peptides (ViraFEST assay). The data stem from a study of vaccination and CD4 T cells after COVID-19. The Oncomine TCR Beta short-read assay sequenced DNA from cultured CD4+ T cells. MiXCR, run by TCRdb on the PCR reads, gives a single entry per CDR3 protein. The table records some 11,000 distinct CDR3 sequences, more than 30% of them present only once. The trim removed 0 bases at V and 0 bases at J, leaving 13 bases unmatched. This CDR3 contains 19 residues.

The sample was cultured CD4+ T cells from blood. This TCR derives from a human donor with COVID-19. The gene calls are TRBV23-1 and TRBJ2-5; 7 bases fit TRBD1. TRBV23-1 is designated an ORF whose function remains uncertain. The CDR3 DNA sequence: TGCGCCAGCAGTCAATCGAAATTGCCCCGGGACAGTTACCAAGAGACCCAGTACTTC. It specifies CASSQSKLPRDSYQETQYF.